This is a list of T cell receptor beta chains from one sample in a study of blood T cell repertoires in COVID-19. This table comes from immunoSEQ multiplex PCR, and its TCRdb copy is limited to in-frame clones, with some not included. The table lists about 240,000 clones, more than 75% of them singletons. Sequenced: peripheral blood. The receptors come from a woman aged 55-69 years with active or convalescent COVID-19. Both conserved end residues are part of each CDR3. Each record gives: clone size, V gene, D gene, J gene, CDR3 DNA, CDR3 protein. The D gene is left open where the match is weak. Size tells how often a clone was seen (once, few, many) or the class of an expanded clone, and some rows leave it out.

NA	TRBV30	NA	TRBJ1-4	TGTGCCTACCGGGGGGGCGATGGAAAACTGTTTTTT	CAYRGGDGKLFF
NA	TRBV25-1	NA	TRBJ1-2	TGTGCCAGCAGTTCCTATAACTATGGCTACACCTTC	CASSSYNYGYTF
few	TRBV9	NA	TRBJ1-6	TGTGCCAGCAGCCCTAAAGACAGGAGCTCCTATAATTCACCCCTCCACTTT	CASSPKDRSSYNSPLHF
NA	TRBV6-5	NA	TRBJ1-3	TGTGCCAGCACCAAGACAGGCCAGGGAAACACCATATATTTT	CASTKTGQGNTIYF
NA	TRBV5-1	TRBD1	TRBJ1-1	TGCGCCAGCTCCCCTTGGGCGGGGACAGCGGCTGAAGCTTTCTTT	CASSPWAGTAAEAFF
NA	TRBV10-3	NA	TRBJ2-2	TGTGCCATCAGTGAGTCGACCTCGGGGAGGAACACCGGGGAGCTGTTTTTT	CAISESTSGRNTGELFF
NA	TRBV6-1	NA	TRBJ2-5	TGTGCCAGCAGTGAACGCTATTCCCAAGAGACCCAGTACTTC	CASSERYSQETQYF
NA	TRBV6-1	TRBD1	TRBJ1-5	TGTGCCAGCAGTGAGACAGGGGTTCAGCCCCAGCATTTT	CASSETGVQPQHF
few	TRBV27	TRBD1	TRBJ1-4	TGTGCCAGCAGTTCTCTTGGGGACAGGGGGTCAGATGGTGAAAAACTGTTTTTT	CASSSLGDRGSDGEKLFF
NA	TRBV10-3	NA	TRBJ2-5	TGTGCCATCAGTGCGAAGGGGGAGACCCAGTACTTC	CAISAKGETQYF
NA	TRBV5-4	TRBD1	TRBJ1-1	TGTGCCAGCAGCTTGGGGGGGACAGGGAACACTGAAGCTTTCTTT	CASSLGGTGNTEAFF
NA	TRBV24-1	NA	TRBJ1-5	TGTGCCACCAGTGACTCTCAGGGGAATCAGCCCCAGCATTTT	CATSDSQGNQPQHF
NA	TRBV6-2/TRBV6-3	TRBD1	TRBJ1-2	TGTGCCAGCAGTTACAGTGGGACAGGGTTGACTGGCTACACCTTC	CASSYSGTGLTGYTF
NA	TRBV4-3	NA	TRBJ1-3	TGCGCCAGCAGCCAAGACCTCCGGACTGTGCCTGGAAACACCATATATTTT	CASSQDLRTVPGNTIYF
NA	TRBV9	NA	TRBJ1-2	TGTGCCAGCAGCAAGACAACAGGAACTAACTATGGCTACACCTTC	CASSKTTGTNYGYTF
NA	TRBV6-5	TRBD1	TRBJ1-5	TGTGCCAGCAGTTACTCGGGGCCAGGGGGTCAGCCCCAGCATTTT	CASSYSGPGGQPQHF
few	TRBV3-1/TRBV3-2	TRBD1	TRBJ1-6	TGTGCCAGCAGCCGACGGACAGGGAATTCACCCCTCCACTTT	CASSRRTGNSPLHF
NA	TRBV5-1	NA	TRBJ1-1	TGCGCCAGCAAGGGGGAGACTGAAGCTTTCTTT	CASKGETEAFF
NA	TRBV3-1/TRBV3-2	NA	TRBJ2-1	TGTGCCAGCAGCCAACTGGGGCGGTCCTACAATGAGCAGTTCTTC	CASSQLGRSYNEQFF
NA	TRBV7-2	NA	TRBJ2-7	TGTGCCAGCAGCTTAGCGGGGGCCTCGGGGTCCGACTACGAGCAGTACTTC	CASSLAGASGSDYEQYF
NA	TRBV7-9	TRBD1	TRBJ2-7	TGTGCCAGCAGCTTAGGGACAGGGGGCAAGGGGTACGAGCAGTACTTC	CASSLGTGGKGYEQYF
NA	TRBV27	TRBD1	TRBJ1-2	TGTGCCAGCAGTTTACGTGGGGACAGAATCTATGGCTACACCTTC	CASSLRGDRIYGYTF
NA	TRBV7-8	NA	TRBJ1-5	TGTGCCAGCAGCTTAGCGGTATTTGAGGATAGCAATCAGCCCCAGCATTTT	CASSLAVFEDSNQPQHF
NA	TRBV4-1	TRBD1	TRBJ1-4	TGCGCCAGCAGTCAAGAGTGGGACAGGGGCGGTATTAGTGAAAAACTGTTTTTT	CASSQEWDRGGISEKLFF
NA	TRBV21-1	NA	TRBJ1-2	TGTGCCAGCAGCCCTGGGCTCCACAGGGTAGGGCCCTATGGCTACACCTTC	CASSPGLHRVGPYGYTF
NA	TRBV5-4	NA	TRBJ1-2	TGTGCCAGCAGCTTGGGAGGGTTTGGGCCGGTTGAGGGCTACACCTTC	CASSLGGFGPVEGYTF
NA	TRBV7-2	TRBD1	TRBJ1-1	TGTGCCAGCAGCTTAAATAGTCGGGGGACAGGGAAAGCTTTCTTT	CASSLNSRGTGKAFF
NA	TRBV19	NA	TRBJ2-7	TGTGCCAGTAGACAGGGCTCAGACTCCTACGAGCAGTACTTC	CASRQGSDSYEQYF
few	TRBV11-2	NA	TRBJ2-7	TGTGCCAGCAGCTTATACTCCTACGAGCAGTACTTC	CASSLYSYEQYF
few	TRBV5-1	TRBD1	TRBJ1-1	TGCGCCAGCAGCCCTAATCCGGGACAGGGTGCCATGAACACTGAAGCTTTCTTT	CASSPNPGQGAMNTEAFF
NA	TRBV19	TRBD1	TRBJ2-5	TGTGCCAGCAGGACAGGGACGGAGACCCAGTACTTC	CASRTGTETQYF
NA	TRBV6-6	TRBD2	TRBJ2-7	TGTGCCAGCAGCCCCCTAGCGGGGGAGGCCTACGAGCAGTACTTC	CASSPLAGEAYEQYF
NA	TRBV4-1	NA	TRBJ1-5	TGCGCCAGCAGCCAAGTTTGGCAGGCGAATCAGCCCCAGCATTTT	CASSQVWQANQPQHF
NA	TRBV6-5	NA	TRBJ1-4	TGTGCCAGCAAAAGGGGGACAACTAATGAAAAACTGTTTTTT	CASKRGTTNEKLFF
few	TRBV5-1	TRBD1	TRBJ2-7	TGCGCCAGCAGCCCCGTGCGGACAGGGGCGGACGAGCAGTACTTC	CASSPVRTGADEQYF
once	TRBV6-5	TRBD2	TRBJ2-3	TGTGCCAGCGGCAAGCGGGGTAGTACAGATACGCAGTATTTT	CASGKRGSTDTQYF
NA	TRBV27	NA	TRBJ1-2	TGTGCCAGCAGTTTAAACAGACACTATGGCTACACCTTC	CASSLNRHYGYTF
NA	TRBV5-1	NA	TRBJ2-5	TGCGCCAGCAGCTCCCCGAGCGGTCCAGAGACCCAGTACTTC	CASSSPSGPETQYF
NA	TRBV10-3	NA	TRBJ2-1	TGTGCCATCGGAGCCGAGGCTCACAATGAGCAGTTCTTC	CAIGAEAHNEQFF
NA	TRBV7-3	NA	TRBJ2-1	TGTGCCAGCAGCTTAAGGCGGAGCTCCTACAATGAGCAGTTCTTC	CASSLRRSSYNEQFF
NA	TRBV9	TRBD2	TRBJ2-2	TGTGCCAGCAGCCCCCTATGGGCTAGCGGGGAAACCGGGGAGCTGTTTTTT	CASSPLWASGETGELFF
few	TRBV2	TRBD1	TRBJ2-1	TGTGCCAGCAGCCGGGGACAGGGGAGGGCCTACAATGAGCAGTTCTTC	CASSRGQGRAYNEQFF
NA	TRBV5-1	TRBD2	TRBJ2-5	TGCGCCAGCAGCTTGGGGGCTAGCGGGGGGCCAAGTGAAGAGACCCAGTACTTC	CASSLGASGGPSEETQYF
NA	TRBV7-3	TRBD1	TRBJ1-6	TGTGCCAGCAGCTTAGGGGACAGTGATAATTCACCCCTCCACTTT	CASSLGDSDNSPLHF
NA	TRBV18	NA	TRBJ2-3	TGTGCCAGCTCACCGGGACTCACAGATACGCAGTATTTT	CASSPGLTDTQYF
NA	TRBV7-8	TRBD1	TRBJ2-7	TGTGCCAGCAGCTCCGGGACAGGGGACGAGCAGTACTTC	CASSSGTGDEQYF
few	TRBV19	NA	TRBJ1-6	TGTGCCAGTAGTATAGAGCGGAGGAGCTCCTATAATTCACCCCTCCACTTT	CASSIERRSSYNSPLHF
once	TRBV7-2	NA	TRBJ1-3	TGTGCCAGCAGCCCACAGGGCTTCTCTGGAAACACCATATATTTT	CASSPQGFSGNTIYF
once	TRBV7-8	NA	TRBJ2-5	TGTGCCAGCAGCCGACAGGGAGGAGAGACCCAGTACTTC	CASSRQGGETQYF
NA	TRBV27	TRBD1	TRBJ1-5	TGTGCCAGCAGCTTTGGGGGACAGCAGATTAGCAATCAGCCCCAGCATTTT	CASSFGGQQISNQPQHF
NA	TRBV21-1	NA	TRBJ1-6	TGTGCCAGCAGCAAAACGGGGGGGCCCCCGCTACCTTCACCCCTCCACTTT	CASSKTGGPPLPSPLHF
NA	TRBV18	TRBD2	TRBJ2-5	TGTGCCAGCTCACCACCCCCTAGCGGGGCGGAGACCCAGTACTTC	CASSPPPSGAETQYF
NA	TRBV7-2	TRBD2	TRBJ2-5	TGTGCCAGCAGCTTAGCCACTAGCGGGGGCAGACAGGAGACCCAGTACTTC	CASSLATSGGRQETQYF
NA	TRBV19	NA	TRBJ1-6	TGTGCCAGTAGTATCGGGGGGGCTTCACCCCTCCACTTT	CASSIGGASPLHF
NA	TRBV18	NA	TRBJ2-1	TGTGCCAGCTCCCGCCAAACTTCTGAGCAGTTCTTC	CASSRQTSEQFF